Below, 7 T cell receptor beta chains from the same sample are listed, as sequenced in a study of T-cell reconstitution after alpha-beta-depleted transplantation in children. TCRbeta library preparation incorporated unique molecular identifiers. TCRdb re-derived calls from the PCR reads in MiXCR, one entry per CDR3 protein. The sample holds 400,000 to 500,000 distinct CDR3 sequences, 11% seen once. This specimen was PBMCs from the stem cell graft donor, taken from the stem cell graft. The receptors were sampled from a human donor who donated a stem cell graft to a child with acute myeloid leukemia.

The rearrangement joins TRBV5-1 to TRBJ2-3; 9 nucleotides line up with TRBD2. V dropped 0 bases and J dropped 4; count of bases not matched to a gene: 3. This CDR3 is 15 amino acids long. Germline assignment: CDR1 SGHRS and CDR2 YFSETQ. CDR3 sequence (DNA): TGCGCCAGCAGCTTGGTGGGACTAGCAGCAGATACGCAGTATTTT. This translates into CASSLVGLAADTQYF.

V gene TRBV5-5 combines with J gene TRBJ2-5; 7 nucleotides align to TRBD2. Germline V gene data show CDR1 as SGHKS and CDR2 as YYEKEE (reference sequence). Trimming removed 3 bases from V and 1 base from J; junction bases left unmatched: 9. The CDR3 is 16 residues long. CDR3 nucleotide sequence: TGTGCCAGCAGCTCGGCGGTGGGGGGGAGCCAAGAGACCCAGTACTTC. Protein sequence: CASSSAVGGSQETQYF. Combining the CDR3 with reference TRBV5-5 and TRBJ2-5 gives the whole variable domain DAGVTQSPTHLIKTRGQQVTLRCSPISGHKSVSWYQQVLGQGPQFIFQYYEKEERGRGNFPDRFSARQFPNYSSELNVNALLLGDSALYLCASSSAVGGSQETQYFGPGTRLLVL.

The CDR3 loop reads CASRYPSGRDEQFF. CDR3 bases: TGTGCCAGCAGGTACCCTAGCGGGAGAGATGAGCAGTTCTTC. The V call is TRBV28, the J call TRBJ2-1; 10 bases are shared with TRBD2. This CDR3 is 14 amino acids long. V dropped 6 bases and J dropped 8; count of bases not matched to a gene: 7. Germline loops: CDR1 MDHEN, CDR2 SYDVKM. Using reference TRBV28 and TRBJ2-1 for the parts outside the CDR3, the full variable domain is DVKVTQSSRYLVKRTGEKVFLECVQDMDHENMFWYRQDPGLGLRLIYFSYDVKMKEKGDIPEGYSVSREKKERFSLILESASTNQTSMYLCASRYPSGRDEQFFGPGTRLTVL.

The gene calls are TRBV14 and TRBJ1-2; the D is unclear. CDR1 is SGHDN and CDR2 is FVKESK in the germline V gene. This CDR3 region has 11 residues. V shed 6 bases and J shed 6 bases, with 8 bases lying between them. Written as DNA, the CDR3 is TGTGCCAGCAGAGACGTAGATGGCTACACCTTC. This codes for CASRDVDGYTF.

This clonotype was found a few times. CDR3 residues: CASSSQTIRDSLYGYTF. Written as DNA, the CDR3 is TGTGCCAGCAGTTCACAAACCATACGGGACTCCCTCTATGGCTACACCTTC. The chain employs TRBV2 and TRBJ1-2; a possible D gene is TRBD1 (5 bases). Germline V CDR1 and CDR2: SNHLY, FYNNEI. The CDR3 contains 17 residues. Trimming left V 5 bases short and J 4 bases short, with 23 bases between.

This clonotype has just a few counts. The rearrangement joins TRBV7-2 to TRBJ2-5; 7 bases map to TRBD1. The CDR3 contains 15 residues. With V trimmed by 5 bases and J by 1 base, 7 bases remained unmatched. CDR1 is SGHTA and CDR2 is FQGNSA in the germline V gene. The CDR3 region has the DNA TGTGCCAGCAGCCGTAGGGACAGCTTCCAAGAGACCCAGTACTTC. Residues: CASSRRDSFQETQYF.

Many counts were recorded for this clonotype. The rearrangement uses TRBV7-6 and TRBJ1-1; TRBD1 matches 9 bases. The CDR3 has 18 residues. CDR1 and CDR2 (germline): SGHVS, FNYEAQ. V lost 5 bases, J lost 5 bases, and 18 bases stayed unmatched. The CDR3 is CASSPLAPTGGSRTEAFF. In nucleotides, the CDR3 is TGTGCCAGCAGCCCCCTCGCCCCGACAGGGGGGAGTAGGACTGAAGCTTTCTTT.